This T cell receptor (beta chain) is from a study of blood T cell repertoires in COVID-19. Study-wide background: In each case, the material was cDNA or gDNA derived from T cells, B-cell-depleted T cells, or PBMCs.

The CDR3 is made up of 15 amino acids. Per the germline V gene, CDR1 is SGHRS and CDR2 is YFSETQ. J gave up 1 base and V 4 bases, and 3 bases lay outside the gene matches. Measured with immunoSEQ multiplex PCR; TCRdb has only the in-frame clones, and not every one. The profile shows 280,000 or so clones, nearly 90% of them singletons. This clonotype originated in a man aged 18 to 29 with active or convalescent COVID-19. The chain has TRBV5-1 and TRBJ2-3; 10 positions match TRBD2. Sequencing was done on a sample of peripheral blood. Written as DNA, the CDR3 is TGCGCCAGCAGCCTAGCGGGGGCAGGCACAGATACGCAGTATTTT. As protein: CASSLAGAGTDTQYF.